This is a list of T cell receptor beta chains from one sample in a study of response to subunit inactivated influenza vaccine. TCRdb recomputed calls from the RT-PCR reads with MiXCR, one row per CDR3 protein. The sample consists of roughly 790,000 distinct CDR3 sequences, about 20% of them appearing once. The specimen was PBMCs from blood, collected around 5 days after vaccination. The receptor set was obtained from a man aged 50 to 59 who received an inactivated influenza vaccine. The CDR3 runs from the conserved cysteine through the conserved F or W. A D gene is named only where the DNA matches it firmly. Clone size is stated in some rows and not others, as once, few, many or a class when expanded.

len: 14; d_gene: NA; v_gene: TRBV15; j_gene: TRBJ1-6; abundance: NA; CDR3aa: CATSMTATDSPLHF; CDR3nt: TGTGCCACCAGCATGACAGCCACCGATTCACCCCTCCACTTT
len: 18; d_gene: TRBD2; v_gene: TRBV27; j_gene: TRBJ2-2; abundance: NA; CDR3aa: CASSPLAGALQNTGELFF; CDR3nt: TGTGCCAGCAGTCCCTTAGCGGGGGCCCTACAAAACACCGGGGAGCTGTTTTTT
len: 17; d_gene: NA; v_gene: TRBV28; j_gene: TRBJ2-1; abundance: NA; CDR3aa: CASSLGNLVQREYEQFF; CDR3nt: TGTGCCAGCAGTTTAGGAAACTTGGTGCAGAGGGAATATGAGCAGTTCTTC
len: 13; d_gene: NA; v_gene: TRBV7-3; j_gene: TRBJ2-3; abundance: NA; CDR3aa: CASSLTVLDTQYF; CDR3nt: TGTGCCAGCAGCTTAACAGTGTTGGATACGCAGTATTTT
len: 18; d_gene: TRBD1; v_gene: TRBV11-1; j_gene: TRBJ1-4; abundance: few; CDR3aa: CASSTRDRGGRYNEKLFF; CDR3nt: TGTGCCAGCAGCACCCGGGACAGGGGGGGCCGCTATAATGAAAAACTGTTTTTT
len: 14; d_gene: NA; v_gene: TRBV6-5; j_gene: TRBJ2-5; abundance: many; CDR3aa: CASSYLGGQETQYF; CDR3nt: TGTGCCAGCAGTTACCTGGGGGGCCAAGAGACCCAGTACTTC
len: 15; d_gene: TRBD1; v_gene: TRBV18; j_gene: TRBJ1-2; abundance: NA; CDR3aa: CASSPRTGPDYGYTF; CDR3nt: TGTGCCAGCTCACCCCGGACAGGACCCGACTATGGCTACACCTTC
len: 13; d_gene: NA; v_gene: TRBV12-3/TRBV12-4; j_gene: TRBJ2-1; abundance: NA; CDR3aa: CASSLSRTDEQFF; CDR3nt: TGTGCCAGCAGTTTATCCCGAACCGATGAGCAGTTCTTC
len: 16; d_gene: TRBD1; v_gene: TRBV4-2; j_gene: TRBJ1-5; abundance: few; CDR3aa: CASSQNGQGSNQPQHF; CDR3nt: TGTGCCAGCAGCCAGAACGGACAGGGCAGCAATCAGCCCCAGCATTTT
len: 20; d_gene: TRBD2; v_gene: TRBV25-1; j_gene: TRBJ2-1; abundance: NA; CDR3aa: CASSESPYGTSGASYNEQFF; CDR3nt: TGTGCCAGCAGTGAATCCCCTTACGGTACTAGCGGGGCCTCCTACAATGAGCAGTTCTTC
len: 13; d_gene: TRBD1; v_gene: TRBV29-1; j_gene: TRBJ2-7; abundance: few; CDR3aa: CSVLDRGQYEQYF; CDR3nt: TGCAGCGTGCTAGACAGGGGGCAATACGAGCAGTACTTC
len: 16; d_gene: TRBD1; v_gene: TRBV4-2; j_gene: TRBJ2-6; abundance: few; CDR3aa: CASSQPTGSGANVLTF; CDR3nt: TGTGCCAGCAGCCAGCCGACAGGGTCTGGGGCCAACGTCCTGACTTTC
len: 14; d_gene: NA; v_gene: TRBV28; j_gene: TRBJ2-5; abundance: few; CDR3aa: CASSLRQNQETQYF; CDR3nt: TGTGCCAGCAGCCTACGACAGAACCAAGAGACCCAGTACTTC
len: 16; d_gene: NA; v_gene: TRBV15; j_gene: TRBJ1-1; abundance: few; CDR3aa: CATSRELGGTNTEAFF; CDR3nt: TGTGCCACCAGCAGAGAATTGGGAGGGACGAACACTGAAGCTTTCTTT
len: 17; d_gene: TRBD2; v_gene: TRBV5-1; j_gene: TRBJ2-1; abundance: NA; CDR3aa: CASSLGLGERGYNEQFF; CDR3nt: TGCGCCAGCAGCTTGGGCCTGGGGGAGCGGGGCTACAATGAGCAGTTCTTC
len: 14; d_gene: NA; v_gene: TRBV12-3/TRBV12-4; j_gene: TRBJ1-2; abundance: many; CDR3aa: CASSLGDRMRGYTF; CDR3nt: TGTGCCAGCAGTTTGGGGGACCGAATGAGGGGCTACACCTTC
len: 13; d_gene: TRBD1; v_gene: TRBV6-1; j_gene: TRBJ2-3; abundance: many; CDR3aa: CASDRGYTDTQYF; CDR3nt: TGTGCCAGCGACAGGGGCTACACAGATACGCAGTATTTT
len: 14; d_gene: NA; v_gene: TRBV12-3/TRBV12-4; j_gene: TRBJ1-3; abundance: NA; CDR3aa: CASSHDRTGNTIYF; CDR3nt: TGTGCCAGCAGCCACGACAGGACTGGAAACACCATATATTTT
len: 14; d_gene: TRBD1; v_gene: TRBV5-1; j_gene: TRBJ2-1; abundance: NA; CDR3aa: CASSRTGNYNEQFF; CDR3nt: TGCGCCAGCAGCAGGACAGGAAATTACAATGAGCAGTTCTTC
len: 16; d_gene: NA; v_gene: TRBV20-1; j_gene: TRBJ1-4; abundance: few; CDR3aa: CSARPPGWGGEEKLFF; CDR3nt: TGCAGTGCTAGACCCCCCGGGTGGGGCGGAGAAGAAAAACTGTTTTTT
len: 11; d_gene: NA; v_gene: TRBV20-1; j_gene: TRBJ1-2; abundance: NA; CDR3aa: CSAKPLAGYTF; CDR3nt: TGCAGTGCTAAACCCCTCGCCGGCTACACCTTC
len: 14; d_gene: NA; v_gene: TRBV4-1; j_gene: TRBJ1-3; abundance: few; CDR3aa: CASSLPQGGDTIYF; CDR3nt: TGCGCCAGCAGCCTACCACAAGGAGGGGACACCATATATTTT
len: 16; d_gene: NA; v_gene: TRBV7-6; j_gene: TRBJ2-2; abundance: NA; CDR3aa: CASSREGPGDTGELFF; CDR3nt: TGTGCCAGCAGCCGAGAAGGGCCCGGGGACACCGGGGAGCTGTTTTTT